This T cell receptor (beta chain) was identified during a study of shared clonotypes between healthy human individuals (dated by TCRdb to about 2020). About the study as a whole: The cohort included three men and a couple of women between 18 and 49 years of age. Each donor's leukapheresis produced roughly between roughly 0.94 and 9.5 billion PBMCs. To increase sequencing depth and limit assay-specific biases, different laboratories used diverse techniques to prepare libraries and sequence TCR repertoires. Per donor, three plates each were used for CD4 naive and CD4 memory, two for CD8 naive, and one for CD8 memory. The study deeply sequenced blood TCR repertoires of about 5 healthy adults to estimate repertoire size and the extent of clonotype sharing between individuals.

TCR CDR3 regions were amplified from genomic DNA by multiplex PCR using the deep immunoSEQ assay. Extracted genomic DNA from each cell subset was spread evenly across all wells of several immunoSEQ 96-well plates, with each plate serving as a replicate. For sorted subsets, roughly 200 ng genomic DNA, equal to tens of thousands of T cell genomes, was loaded into each replicate PCR. The purified libraries were quantified using a Qubit 3.0 fluorometer, sized with a Bioanalyzer 2100, and then quantified again using the KAPA Library Quantification kit. Each immunoSEQ 96-well plate was sequenced on its own single-read 150-cycle Illumina NextSeq 550 flow cell. For the original study's pipeline: The immunoSEQ output contained only junctional sequences without quality scores, so filtering could not match that applied to full-length reads. To assign V/J genes and CDR3, sequences were annotated against IMGT germline references using PyIR, a Python wrapper for IgBLAST v1.9. Reads with weak V/J assignments (E-value above 1e-6), missing CDR3, stop codons, out-of-frame junctions, or ambiguous translated residues were removed. A V3J clonotype was defined by an identical inferred V gene, J gene, and CDR3 amino acid sequence. Percentage overlap between repertoires was computed as shared unique clonotypes divided by the size of the smaller repertoire. Three approaches were used to assess repertoire richness: RTK rarefaction, the Chao1 estimator, and Recon v2.1 estimates of unobserved clonotypes. Generation probabilities for all TCRbeta clonotypes obtained by the gDNA method from a handful of donors were computed using OLGA. TCRdb mirrors the immuneACCESS table, restricted to in-frame sequences. Some clones are absent from its copies; in checked studies, under half trace to an unresolved V gene, and the reason for the others is unknown. That table is the source of V, J and clone size, and D and trimming were worked out from the DNA. This sample has some 1 million clones in its table, and 65% to 80% of those were observed once. The ten largest make up less than 1.5% of the sample.

Healthy HIV-negative adults with no recently reported acute infections or vaccinations were included as donors. Every donor was a Caucasian adult living in Nashville, Tennessee, USA. CD4+ T cells were enriched by magnetic negative selection; naive cells were then positively selected on CD45RA, and the negative fraction formed the memory subset. After blood collection by leukapheresis, PBMCs were isolated using Ficoll-Histopaque density gradient centrifugation and then cryopreserved in the vapor phase of liquid nitrogen. Analytical flow cytometry was used to check the purity and quantity of every magnetically sorted T cell population. Genomic DNA was isolated from every sorted fraction and measured by UV absorbance on a Nanodrop 2000c. The study at large found these results: Based on pairwise subsampling, the degree of clonotype sharing among donors was expected to be affected by sequencing depth. Naive subsets generally had larger estimated clonotype richness than memory subsets did. The small number of donors limited the genetic and exposure-history diversity represented. Sampling was limited to blood, and TCR repertoires in tissue likely differ from TCR repertoires in blood. Clonotypes shared by all four sorted-subset donors showed higher generation probabilities than non-shared clonotypes. Even with the large sequencing depth, rarefaction of the sorted-subset datasets indicated that sequencing was incomplete. About 5% of naive CD4, 3% to 3.5% of naive CD8, around 2.3% of memory CD4, and more than 0.35% of memory CD8 clonotypes were shared across a handful of donors.

Concerning this clone itself: There is no known antigen for this receptor. No base quality information exists; no much larger clone differs at one position.

Source material: memory CD4+ T cells sorted from blood. The label giving this sample's cell subset or site can be read as: CD45RA-negative fraction. The sequence came from a man between 18 and 29 years old in good health.

CDR3 region: CAISSRTGELFF. The nucleotides read TGTGCCATCAGTTCGAGAACCGGGGAGCTGTTTTTT. The rearrangement combines TRBV10-3 with TRBJ2-2; the D gene assignment is ambiguous. From a lookup of the germline V gene, CDR1 and CDR2 are ENHRY and SYGVKD. Including cysteine and phenylalanine, the CDR3 has 12 amino acids. CDR3 DNA only is kept here, 36 bases in frame from base 1. The V and J ends are trimmed by 5 bases and 5 bases, leaving 6 bases between them.